The T cell receptor (beta chain) described here comes from a study of glioma-infiltrating T cells. The study's findings and limits: Very few CDR3 sequences were shared between tissue and blood. Non-neoplastic patients had below-expected tissue-blood divergence, while all gliomas exceeded expectation.

Using RNA template, CDR3s of TCR alpha and beta were amplified with iRepertoire arm-PCR. For one-step reverse transcription and amplification, about 90-450 ng of tissue mRNA or PBMC total RNA was used. TCRdb called the multiplex PCR reads again in MiXCR, with one record for every CDR3 protein. The table records about 130,000 distinct CDR3 sequences, around 23% of them present only once. This clonotype was seen a handful of times. Its antigen remains unidentified. V gave up 8 bases and J gave up 6 bases, with 26 bases separating them. The germline V gene has CDR1 SGHTA and CDR2 FQGNSA. The CDR3 consists of 16 residues.

The sequencing input was glioma tissue, nonneoplastic brain tissue, or PBMCs (not recorded which). This receptor was taken from a human donor with low-grade glioma or glioblastoma, undergoing nonglioma brain surgery, or in good health (not recorded which). The chain carries TRBV7-2 and TRBJ2-7; no definite D call. The CDR3 nucleotides read TGTGCCAGCTCCCGAATGGTCACGGACCTTCCACTCGAGCAGTACGTC. As protein: CASSRMVTDLPLEQYV.